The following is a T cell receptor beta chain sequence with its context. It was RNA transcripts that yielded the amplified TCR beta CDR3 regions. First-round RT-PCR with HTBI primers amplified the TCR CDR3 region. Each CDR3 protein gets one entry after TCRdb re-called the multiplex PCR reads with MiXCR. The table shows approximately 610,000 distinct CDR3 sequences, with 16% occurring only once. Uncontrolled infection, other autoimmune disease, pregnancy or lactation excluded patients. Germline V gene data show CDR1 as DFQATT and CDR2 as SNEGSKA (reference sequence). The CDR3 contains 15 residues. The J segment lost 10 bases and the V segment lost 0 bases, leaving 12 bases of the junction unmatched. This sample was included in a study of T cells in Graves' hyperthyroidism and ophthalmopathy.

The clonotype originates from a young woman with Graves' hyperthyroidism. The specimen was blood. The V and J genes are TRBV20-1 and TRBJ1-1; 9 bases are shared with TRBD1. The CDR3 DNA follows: TGCAGTGCTAGAGACTGGGACAGGGCCGACCCGGGAGCTTTCTTT. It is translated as CSARDWDRADPGAFF.